These 11 T cell receptor beta chains were sequenced from one sample in a study of cytomegalovirus exposure and HLA in healthy donors. Primers: 60 Vbeta forward and 13 Jbeta reverse. Data came from immunoSEQ multiplex PCR; TCRdb stores just in-frame clones and leaves some out. The sample has about 77,000 clones; 75% to 80% are singletons. Sequences were obtained from PBMCs. The receptors come from a man aged 40-55 years in good health and CMV-seronegative.

Only a few counts were recorded for this clone. V usage is TRBV5-1 and J usage is TRBJ1-4, with a weak D call TRBD1 (6 bases). This CDR3 comprises 14 residues. Germline V gene data show CDR1 as SGHRS and CDR2 as YFSETQ. Trimming stripped 4 bases from V and 4 bases from J, with 11 bases between. CDR3 in DNA: TGCGCCAGCAGCCCAACAGGGAATAATGAAAAACTGTTTTTT. Translating gives CASSPTGNNEKLFF.

This chain joins TRBV5-6 and TRBJ1-1; D gene unclear. Germline CDR1 reads SGHDT; CDR2 reads YYEEEE. The CDR3 is 14 amino acids. Trimming stripped 0 bases from V and 0 bases from J, with 6 bases between. Written as DNA, the CDR3 is TGTGCCAGCAGCTTGGAAGTAGTGAACACTGAAGCTTTCTTT. It encodes CASSLEVVNTEAFF.

The J gene is TRBJ1-5, the V gene TRBV19, with TRBD1 as a possible D gene (6 bases). The CDR3 runs 17 residues. V lost 4 bases and J 2 bases, leaving 18 bases between the germline ends. Germline V CDR1 and CDR2: LNHDA, SQIVND (reference sequence). DNA for the CDR3: TGTGCCAGTAGTACCCCCCGGACAGTTAGGGGCAATCAGCCCCAGCATTTT. This gives the protein CASSTPRTVRGNQPQHF. The whole variable domain, remainder taken from reference TRBV19 and TRBJ1-5, is DGGITQSPKYLFRKEGQNVTLSCEQNLNHDAMYWYRQDPGQGLRLIYYSQIVNDFQKGDIAEGYSVSREKKESFPLTVTSAQKNPTAFYLCASSTPRTVRGNQPQHFGDGTRLSIL.

The chain joins TRBV7-8 to TRBJ1-5, with D unclear. This CDR3 spans 16 amino acids. V lost 0 bases to trimming and J lost 1 base, with 10 bases between them. Germline V gene data show CDR1 as SGHVS and CDR2 as FQNEAQ. CDR3 DNA sequence: TGTGCCAGCAGCTTAGCGGTGGGCATAAGCAATCAGCCCCAGCATTTT. It translates to CASSLAVGISNQPQHF.

A single count supports this clone. The chain couples TRBV27 to TRBJ1-5, with no clear D. V lost 2 bases to trimming and J lost 2 bases, with 10 bases between them. The CDR3 covers 15 residues. Germline V lookup: CDR1 MNHEY, CDR2 SMNVEV (reference sequence). The CDR3 spells CASSLVGGGNQPQHF. The DNA of the CDR3 is TGTGCCAGCAGTTTAGTTGGAGGCGGCAATCAGCCCCAGCATTTT.

The chain links TRBV5-1 to TRBJ2-3; tentative D call: TRBD1 (6 bases). The germline V gene has CDR1 SGHRS and CDR2 YFSETQ. V lost 5 bases to trimming and J lost 4 bases, with 11 bases between them. The CDR3 is 13 residues long. The CDR3 DNA is TGCGCCAGCAGACCTAAGGGGGCAGATACGCAGTATTTT. It translates to CASRPKGADTQYF.

This clone was picked up a small number of times. The chain joins TRBV6-5 to TRBJ1-3; possibly TRBD1 for D (5 bases). The germline V gene has CDR1 MNHEY and CDR2 SVGAGI. Trimming took 8 bases from V and 4 from J, leaving 15 bases between them. CDR3 length: 14 residues. This chain's CDR3 is CASADGTSGNTIYF. CDR3 DNA: TGTGCCAGCGCCGACGGGACTAGCGGAAACACCATATATTTT.

The rearrangement joins TRBV7-3 to TRBJ2-1; 9 bases fit TRBD2. The length of the CDR3 is 14 residues. Unmatched junction bases numbered 4, after V lost 8 bases and J lost 2 bases. The germline CDR1 and CDR2 sequences are SGHTA and FQGTGA. The CDR3 spells CASSASGAYNEQFF. DNA of the CDR3: TGTGCCAGCTCGGCTAGCGGGGCCTACAATGAGCAGTTCTTC.

The rearrangement joins TRBV23-1 to TRBJ2-1; 7 positions agree with TRBD1. TRBV23-1 is sorted into the ORF group, with uncertain function. CDR3 size: 15 residues. V trimming: 2 bases; J trimming: 2 bases; junction bases outside the gene matches: 3. DNA for the CDR3: TGCGCCAGCAGTCAACCAGGGGGACCCTACAATGAGCAGTTCTTC. This translates into CASSQPGGPYNEQFF.

This chain uses TRBV5-8 with TRBJ2-1; 8 bases are shared with TRBD1. With 0 bases clipped from V and 4 bases from J, the junction kept 6 bases outside the gene matches. The CDR3 is 16 amino acids. Germline V CDR1 and CDR2: SGHTS, YDEGEE. The CDR3 here is CASSLAVTGGYNEQFF. CDR3 DNA sequence: TGTGCCAGCAGCTTGGCCGTCACAGGGGGGTACAATGAGCAGTTCTTC.

The rearrangement uses TRBV5-1 and TRBJ1-1; 7 bases align to TRBD1. V gave up 2 bases and J gave up 4 bases; unmatched junction bases: 5. Germline V CDR1 and CDR2: SGHRS, YFSETQ. This CDR3 is 14 amino acids long. The CDR3 protein is CASSFDRVLTEAFF. The DNA for the CDR3 is TGCGCCAGCAGCTTCGACAGGGTTCTCACTGAAGCTTTCTTT.